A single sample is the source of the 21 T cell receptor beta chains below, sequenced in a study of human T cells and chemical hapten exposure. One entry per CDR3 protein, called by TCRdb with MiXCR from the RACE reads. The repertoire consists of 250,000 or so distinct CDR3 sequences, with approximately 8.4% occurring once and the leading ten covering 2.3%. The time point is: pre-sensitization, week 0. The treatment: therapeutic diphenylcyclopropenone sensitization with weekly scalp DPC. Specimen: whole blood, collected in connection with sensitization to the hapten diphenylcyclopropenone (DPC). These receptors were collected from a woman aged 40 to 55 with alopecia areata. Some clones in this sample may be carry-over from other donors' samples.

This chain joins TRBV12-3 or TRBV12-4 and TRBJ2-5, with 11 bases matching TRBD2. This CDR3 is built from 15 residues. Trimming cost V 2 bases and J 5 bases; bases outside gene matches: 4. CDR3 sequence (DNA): TGTGCCAGCAGTTTACTAGCGGGAGGTTCGGAGACCCAGTACTTC. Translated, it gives CASSLLAGGSETQYF.

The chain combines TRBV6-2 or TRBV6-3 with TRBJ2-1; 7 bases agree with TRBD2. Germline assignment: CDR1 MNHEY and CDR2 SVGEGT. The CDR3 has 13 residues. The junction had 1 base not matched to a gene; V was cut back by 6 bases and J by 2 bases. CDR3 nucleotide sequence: TGTGCCAGCAGGGGGACTACCTACAATGAGCAGTTCTTC. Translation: CASRGTTYNEQFF.

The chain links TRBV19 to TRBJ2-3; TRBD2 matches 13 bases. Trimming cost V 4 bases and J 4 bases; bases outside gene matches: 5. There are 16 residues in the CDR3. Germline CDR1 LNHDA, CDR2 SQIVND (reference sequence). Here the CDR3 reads CASSTGTSGIADTQYF. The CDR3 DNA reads TGTGCCAGTAGTACCGGGACTAGCGGGATCGCAGATACGCAGTATTTT.

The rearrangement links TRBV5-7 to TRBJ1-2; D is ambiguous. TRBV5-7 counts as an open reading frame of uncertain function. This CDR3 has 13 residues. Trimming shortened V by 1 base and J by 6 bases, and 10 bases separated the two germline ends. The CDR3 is CASSLIGQDGYTF. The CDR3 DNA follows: TGTGCCAGCAGCTTGATAGGGCAAGATGGCTACACCTTC.

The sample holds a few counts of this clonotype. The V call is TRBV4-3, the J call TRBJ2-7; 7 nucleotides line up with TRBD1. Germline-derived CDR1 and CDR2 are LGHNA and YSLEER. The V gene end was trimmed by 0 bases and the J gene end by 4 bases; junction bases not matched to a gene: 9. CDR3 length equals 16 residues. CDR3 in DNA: TGCGCCAGCAGCCAAGAGTTGCCGGGACAGCCGTACGAGCAGTACTTC. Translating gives CASSQELPGQPYEQYF.

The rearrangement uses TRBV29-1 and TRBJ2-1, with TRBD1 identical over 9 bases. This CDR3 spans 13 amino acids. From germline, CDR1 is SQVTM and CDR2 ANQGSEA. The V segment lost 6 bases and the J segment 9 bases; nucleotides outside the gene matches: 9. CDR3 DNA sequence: TGCAGCGTCATAGGACAGGGGCTGAGTGAGCAGTTCTTC. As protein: CSVIGQGLSEQFF.

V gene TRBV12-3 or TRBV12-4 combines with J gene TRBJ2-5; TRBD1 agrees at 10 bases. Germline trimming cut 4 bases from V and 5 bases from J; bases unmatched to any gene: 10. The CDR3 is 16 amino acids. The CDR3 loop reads CASSSGTGVQRETQYF. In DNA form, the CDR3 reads TGTGCCAGCAGTTCCGGGACAGGGGTCCAACGGGAGACCCAGTACTTC.

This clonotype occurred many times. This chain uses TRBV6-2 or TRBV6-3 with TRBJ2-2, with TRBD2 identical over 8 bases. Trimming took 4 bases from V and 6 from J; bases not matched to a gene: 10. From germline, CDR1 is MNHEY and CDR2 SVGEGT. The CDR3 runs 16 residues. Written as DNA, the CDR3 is TGTGCCAGCAGTTCTGACGGGAGGGCCCACGCCGGGGAGCTGTTTTTT. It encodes CASSSDGRAHAGELFF.

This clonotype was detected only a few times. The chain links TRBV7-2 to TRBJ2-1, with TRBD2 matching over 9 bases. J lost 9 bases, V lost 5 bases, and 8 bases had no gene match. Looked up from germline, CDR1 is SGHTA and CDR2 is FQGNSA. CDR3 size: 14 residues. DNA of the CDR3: TGTGCCAGCAGCCCGGGACTAGCTTATCCTGAGCAGTTCTTC. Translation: CASSPGLAYPEQFF.

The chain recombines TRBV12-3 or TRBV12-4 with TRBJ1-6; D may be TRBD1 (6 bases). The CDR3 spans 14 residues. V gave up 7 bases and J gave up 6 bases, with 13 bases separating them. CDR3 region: CASKIGGFNSPLHF. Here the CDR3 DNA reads TGTGCCAGCAAAATAGGGGGGTTTAATTCACCCCTCCACTTT.

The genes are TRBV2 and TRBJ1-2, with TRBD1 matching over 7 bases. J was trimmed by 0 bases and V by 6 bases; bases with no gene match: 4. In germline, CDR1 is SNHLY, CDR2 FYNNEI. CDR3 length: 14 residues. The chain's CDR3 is CASRGTVANYGYTF. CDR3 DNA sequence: TGTGCCAGCAGAGGGACAGTAGCTAACTATGGCTACACCTTC.

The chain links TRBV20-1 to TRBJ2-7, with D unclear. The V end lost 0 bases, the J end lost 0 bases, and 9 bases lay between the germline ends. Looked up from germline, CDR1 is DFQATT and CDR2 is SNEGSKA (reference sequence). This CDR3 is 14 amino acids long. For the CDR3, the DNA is TGCAGTGCTAGAGATCTGCAGAGCTCCTACGAGCAGTACTTC. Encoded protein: CSARDLQSSYEQYF.

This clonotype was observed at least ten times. The CDR3 reads CASSQGQRSSYNEQFF. CDR3 DNA sequence: TGCGCCAGCAGCCAGGGACAGCGCAGCTCCTACAATGAGCAGTTCTTC. The chain employs TRBV5-1 and TRBJ2-1; 7 bases align to TRBD1. The length of the CDR3 is 16 residues. Germline lookup yields CDR1 SGHRS and CDR2 YFSETQ. The J segment lost 0 bases and the V segment lost 4 bases, leaving 7 bases of the junction unmatched.

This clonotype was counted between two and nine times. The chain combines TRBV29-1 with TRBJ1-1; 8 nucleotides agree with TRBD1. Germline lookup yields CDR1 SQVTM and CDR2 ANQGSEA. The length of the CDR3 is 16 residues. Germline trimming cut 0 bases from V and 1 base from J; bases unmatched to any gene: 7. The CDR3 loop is CSVEDPWQGANTEAFF. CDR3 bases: TGCAGCGTTGAAGATCCCTGGCAGGGGGCGAACACTGAAGCTTTCTTT. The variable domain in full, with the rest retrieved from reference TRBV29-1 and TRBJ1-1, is SAVISQKPSRDICQRGTSLTIQCQVDSQVTMMFWYRQQPGQSLTLIATANQGSEATYESGFVIDKFPISRPNLTFSTLTVSNMSPEDSSIYLCSVEDPWQGANTEAFFGQGTRLTVV.

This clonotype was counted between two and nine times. The chain's CDR3 is CASSLGFLAGTDEQFF. The CDR3 coding sequence is TGCGCCAGCAGCTTGGGTTTCCTAGCGGGAACAGATGAGCAGTTCTTC. V is TRBV5-1 and J is TRBJ2-1; 9 positions agree with TRBD2. CDR1 is SGHRS, CDR2 YFSETQ, per germline. J gave up 8 bases and V 0 bases, and 9 bases lay outside the gene matches. The CDR3 loop spans 16 amino acids.

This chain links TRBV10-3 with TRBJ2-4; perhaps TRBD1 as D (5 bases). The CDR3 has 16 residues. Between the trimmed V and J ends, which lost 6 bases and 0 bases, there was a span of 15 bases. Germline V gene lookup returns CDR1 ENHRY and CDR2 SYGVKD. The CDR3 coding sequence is TGTGCCATCAGCCCTGGGGCAGACCTAGCCAAAAACATTCAGTACTTC. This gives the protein CAISPGADLAKNIQYF.

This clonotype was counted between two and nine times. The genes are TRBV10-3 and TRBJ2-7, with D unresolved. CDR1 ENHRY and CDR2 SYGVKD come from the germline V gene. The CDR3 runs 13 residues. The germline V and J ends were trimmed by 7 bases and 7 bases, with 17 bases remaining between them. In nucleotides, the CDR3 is TGTGCCATCACCGGCGATCTGGCACGGGAGCAGTACTTC. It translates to CAITGDLAREQYF.

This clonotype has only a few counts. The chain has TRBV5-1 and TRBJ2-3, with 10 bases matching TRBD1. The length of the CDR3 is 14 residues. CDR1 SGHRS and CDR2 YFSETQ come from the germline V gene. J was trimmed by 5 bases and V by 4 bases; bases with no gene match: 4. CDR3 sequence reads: CASSRTGGEDTQYF. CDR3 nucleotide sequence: TGCGCCAGCAGCCGGACAGGGGGGGAAGATACGCAGTATTTT. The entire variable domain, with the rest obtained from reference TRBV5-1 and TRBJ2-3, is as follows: KAGVTQTPRYLIKTRGQQVTLSCSPISGHRSVSWYQQTPGQGLQFLFEYFSETQRNKGNFPGRFSGRQFSNSRSEMNVSTLELGDSALYLCASSRTGGEDTQYFGPGTRLTVL.

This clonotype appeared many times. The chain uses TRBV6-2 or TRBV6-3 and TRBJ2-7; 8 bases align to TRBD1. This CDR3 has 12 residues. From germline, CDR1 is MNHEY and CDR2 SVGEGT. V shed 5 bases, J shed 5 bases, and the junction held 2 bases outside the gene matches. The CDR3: CASSGQGHEQYF. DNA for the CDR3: TGTGCCAGCAGTGGACAGGGACACGAGCAGTACTTC.

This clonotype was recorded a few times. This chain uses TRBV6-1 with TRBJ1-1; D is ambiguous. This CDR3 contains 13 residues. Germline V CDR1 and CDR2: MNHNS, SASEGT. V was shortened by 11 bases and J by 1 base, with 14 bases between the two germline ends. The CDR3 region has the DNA TGTGCCCACCGGGTAGGAACGAACACTGAAGCTTTCTTT. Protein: CAHRVGTNTEAFF.

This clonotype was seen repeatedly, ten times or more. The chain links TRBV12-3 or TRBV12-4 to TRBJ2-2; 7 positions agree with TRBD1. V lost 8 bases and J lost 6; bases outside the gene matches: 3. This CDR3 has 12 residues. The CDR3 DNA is TGTGCCAGCGGAACAGGGGCCGGGGAGCTGTTTTTT. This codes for CASGTGAGELFF.